These 9 T cell receptor beta chains came from one sample sequenced in a study of blood T cell repertoires in COVID-19. Here immunoSEQ multiplex PCR was the method, and the copy in TCRdb shows in-frame clones only, minus some. The data contain around 1,400 clones, about 95% of them singletons. Source material: peripheral blood. The receptors stem from a human donor in a cohort sampled during active COVID-19.

V and J are TRBV6-1 and TRBJ2-7; TRBD2 is a possible D gene (6 bases). V lost 2 bases and J lost 5, with 13 bases in between. The germline CDR1 and CDR2 sequences are MNHNS and SASEGT. The CDR3 contains 14 residues. Written as DNA, the CDR3 is TGTGCCAGCAGTGAAATAGGGACTGGCAACGAGCAGTACTTC. This sequence encodes CASSEIGTGNEQYF.

In DNA, the CDR3 is TGTGCCAGCAGGCGTACAGGGGTCGGTGGGGCCAACGTCCTGACTTTC. Translating it yields CASRRTGVGGANVLTF. V usage is TRBV7-2 and J usage is TRBJ2-6; 7 bases align to TRBD1. With V trimmed by 6 bases and J by 3 bases, 8 bases remained unmatched. Germline lookup yields CDR1 SGHTA and CDR2 FQGNSA. The CDR3 runs 16 residues. Using reference TRBV7-2 and TRBJ2-6 for the parts outside the CDR3, the full variable domain is GAGVSQSPSNKVTEKGKDVELRCDPISGHTALYWYRQSLGQGLEFLIYFQGNSAPDKSGLPSDRFSAERTGGSVSTLTIQRTQQEDSAVYLCASRRTGVGGANVLTFGAGSRLTVL.

The chain has TRBV6-2 or TRBV6-3 and TRBJ1-2; 9 nucleotides line up with TRBD1. The V and J ends lost 2 bases and 1 base, in that order; junction bases with no gene match: 2. Germline CDR1 and CDR2: MNHEY and SVGEGT. The CDR3 loop spans 15 amino acids. The CDR3 coding sequence is TGTGCCAGCAGTTACACGGGACAGGGTAACTATGGCTACACCTTC. Its translation: CASSYTGQGNYGYTF.

This chain links TRBV7-6 with TRBJ2-5; D may be TRBD1 (6 bases). CDR1 and CDR2 from the germline V gene are SGHVS and FNYEAQ. The CDR3 has 19 residues. Trimming cost V 5 bases and J 4 bases, with 29 bases left between them. The CDR3 is CASSPALSGEGWAPETQYF. CDR3 bases: TGTGCCAGCAGCCCCGCCCTGTCAGGGGAAGGCTGGGCACCAGAGACCCAGTACTTC.

The V gene is TRBV6-2 or TRBV6-3, the J gene TRBJ2-1; D perhaps matches TRBD2 (5 bases). The CDR3 is 12 amino acids. Trimming took 4 bases from V and 5 from J, leaving 6 bases between them. CDR1 MNHEY and CDR2 SVGEGT come from the germline V gene. CDR3 amino acids: CASSFGDNEQFF. The CDR3, as DNA: TGTGCCAGCAGTTTCGGGGACAATGAGCAGTTCTTC.

The V and J genes are TRBV27 and TRBJ2-1; 13 bases map to TRBD2. The CDR3 is 17 residues long. The germline gives CDR1 MNHEY, CDR2 SMNVEV (reference sequence). Unmatched junction bases numbered 15, after V lost 3 bases and J lost 13 bases. The CDR3 reads CASSLLGTSGNPPGQFF. The DNA of the CDR3 is TGTGCCAGCAGTTTGCTTGGGACTAGCGGGAACCCCCCCGGTCAGTTCTTC.

The chain employs TRBV5-6 and TRBJ2-3; a weak D match, TRBD2 (5 bases). The CDR3 sequence is 15 residues long. Trimming shortened V by 4 bases and J by 5 bases, and 17 bases separated the two germline ends. Per the germline V gene, CDR1 is SGHDT and CDR2 is YYEEEE. As DNA, the CDR3 is TGTGCCAGCAGCAACCCGGGATGGGGTCAAGATACGCAGTATTTT. It is translated as CASSNPGWGQDTQYF.

V usage is TRBV18 and J usage is TRBJ1-2; possibly TRBD1 for D (5 bases). V lost 3 bases and J lost 6, with 17 bases in between. From germline, CDR1 is KGHSH and CDR2 LQKENI. CDR3 size: 15 residues. In nucleotides, the CDR3 is TGTGCCAGCTCACCCTTGGGAGGGGTCGATCATGGCTACACCTTC. Protein product: CASSPLGGVDHGYTF.

The chain recombines TRBV2 with TRBJ2-7; 10 bases line up with TRBD1. Trimming removed 6 bases from V and 5 bases from J; junction bases left unmatched: 10. The CDR3 sequence is 15 residues long. Per the germline V gene, CDR1 is SNHLY and CDR2 is FYNNEI. CDR3 protein: CASRISGTGVNEQYF. The CDR3 DNA reads as TGTGCCAGCAGGATCTCCGGGACAGGGGTAAACGAGCAGTACTTC.